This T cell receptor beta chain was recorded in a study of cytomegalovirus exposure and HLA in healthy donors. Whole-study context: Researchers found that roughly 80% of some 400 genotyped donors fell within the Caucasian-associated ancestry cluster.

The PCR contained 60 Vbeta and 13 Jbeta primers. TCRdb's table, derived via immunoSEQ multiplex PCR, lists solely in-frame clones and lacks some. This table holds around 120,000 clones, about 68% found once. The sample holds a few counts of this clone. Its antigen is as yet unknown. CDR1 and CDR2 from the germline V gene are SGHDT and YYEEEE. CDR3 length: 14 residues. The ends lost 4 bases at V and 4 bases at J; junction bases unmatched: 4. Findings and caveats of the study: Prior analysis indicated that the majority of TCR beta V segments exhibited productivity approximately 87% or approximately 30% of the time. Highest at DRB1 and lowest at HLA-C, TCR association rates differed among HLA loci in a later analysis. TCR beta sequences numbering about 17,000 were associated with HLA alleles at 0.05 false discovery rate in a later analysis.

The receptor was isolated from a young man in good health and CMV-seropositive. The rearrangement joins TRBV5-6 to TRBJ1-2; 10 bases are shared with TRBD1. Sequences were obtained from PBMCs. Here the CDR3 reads CASSQDRGGYGYTF. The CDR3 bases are TGTGCCAGCAGCCAGGACAGGGGGGGCTATGGCTACACCTTC.